This T cell receptor beta chain was obtained from a study of somatic mutations in cytotoxic T cells in rheumatoid arthritis. Overall study: Prior to any treatment and right after diagnosis, patient blood (about 28 ml EDTA) was drawn. Certain T-cell populations stained with V beta antibodies were FACS-sorted to nearly 100% purity, and V beta1+ cells were TCRB-sequenced.

The CDR3 runs to 14 residues. The V gene's germline CDR1 is SGDLS and CDR2 YYNGEE. V lost 0 bases and J 1 base, leaving 7 bases between the germline ends. By positive magnetic bead selection, CD4+ and CD8+ cells were isolated, and their purity was checked by flow cytometry. Original data processing: Among patient CD8+ clones larger than 1%, matches to published virus-specific TCRB sequences were rare. Assay used: immunoSEQ multiplex PCR; TCRdb lists only in-frame clones, some missing. From that table come the V and J calls and clone size; the DNA was used to work out D and trimming. The sample includes about 23,000 clones, about 77% of them seen just once.

The chain recombines TRBV9 with TRBJ1-1, with D tentatively TRBD1 (5 bases). Sequenced material: CD8+ T cells sorted from blood. This receptor was obtained from an adult with rheumatoid arthritis. The CDR3 DNA sequence: TGTGCCAGCAGCGTAGGGCAGGGGAACACTGAAGCTTTCTTT. It encodes CASSVGQGNTEAFF. Full variable domain (missing parts from reference TRBV9 and TRBJ1-1): DSGVTQTPKHLITATGQRVTLRCSPRSGDLSVYWYQQSLDQGLQFLIQYYNGEERAKGNILERFSAQQFPDLHSELNLSSLELGDSALYFCASSVGQGNTEAFFGQGTRLTVV.